These T cell receptor beta chains were read from a single sample in a study of T-cell reconstitution after alpha-beta-depleted transplantation in children. TCRdb ran MiXCR on the PCR reads and lists one entry per CDR3 protein. The sample has a few hundred thousand distinct CDR3 sequences, around two fifths seen once. This sample comprised PBMCs, obtained before TCRalphabeta/CD19-depleted stem cell transplant. The receptor set was obtained from a girl aged 2 to 9 with aplastic anemia, due to receive a stem cell transplant. Both conserved end residues are part of each CDR3. Each record gives: CDR3 length, J gene, V gene, clone size, D gene, CDR3 protein, CDR3 DNA. D genes are given only for firm matches. Size is omitted from some rows. Given values are once, few, many or a class for expanded clones.

len: 14; j_gene: TRBJ2-1; v_gene: TRBV6-1; abundance: -; d_gene: -; CDR3aa: CACRRADNYKEQFF; CDR3nt: TGTGCCTGTCGGAGGGCCGACAACTACAAAGAGCAGTTCTTC
len: 14; j_gene: TRBJ1-1; v_gene: TRBV28; abundance: -; d_gene: TRBD1; CDR3aa: CASSPDRANNEAFF; CDR3nt: TGTGCCAGCAGCCCGGACAGGGCGAACAATGAAGCTTTCTTT
len: 14; j_gene: TRBJ2-1; v_gene: TRBV20-1; abundance: many; d_gene: TRBD2; CDR3aa: CSARLAGAYNEQFF; CDR3nt: TGCAGTGCCAGACTAGCGGGAGCTTACAATGAGCAGTTCTTC
len: 16; j_gene: TRBJ1-5; v_gene: TRBV28; abundance: -; d_gene: -; CDR3aa: CASSLRRGGDGQPQHF; CDR3nt: TGTGCCAGCAGCCTCCGGAGGGGAGGGGATGGTCAGCCCCAGCATTTT
len: 16; j_gene: TRBJ2-3; v_gene: TRBV7-3; abundance: few; d_gene: TRBD2; CDR3aa: CASSFRLAGGTDTQYF; CDR3nt: TGTGCCAGCAGCTTCAGACTAGCGGGAGGGACAGATACGCAGTATTTT
len: 16; j_gene: TRBJ2-1; v_gene: TRBV2; abundance: -; d_gene: TRBD2; CDR3aa: CASRSRPAGVYNEQFF; CDR3nt: TGTGCCAGCAGGTCCAGACCAGCGGGGGTTTACAATGAGCAGTTCTTC
len: 18; j_gene: TRBJ2-5; v_gene: TRBV20-1; abundance: -; d_gene: TRBD1; CDR3aa: CSALPGQGAMGFSFEQYF; CDR3nt: TGCAGTGCTCTTCCGGGACAGGGGGCTATGGGGTTTTCCTTCGAGCAATACTTC
len: 16; j_gene: TRBJ2-7; v_gene: TRBV7-9; abundance: -; d_gene: TRBD1; CDR3aa: CASSSHHGTGDYEQYF; CDR3nt: TGTGCCAGCAGCTCACACCACGGGACAGGGGACTACGAGCAGTACTTC
len: 16; j_gene: TRBJ2-1; v_gene: TRBV7-2; abundance: many; d_gene: TRBD2; CDR3aa: CASSLAAAGYYNEQFF; CDR3nt: TGTGCCAGCAGCTTAGCTGCAGCGGGATACTACAATGAGCAGTTCTTC
len: 14; j_gene: TRBJ1-4; v_gene: TRBV7-6; abundance: few; d_gene: -; CDR3aa: CASSLGTALEKLFF; CDR3nt: TGTGCCAGCAGCTTGGGGACGGCGCTTGAAAAACTGTTTTTT
len: 17; j_gene: TRBJ2-2; v_gene: TRBV5-1; abundance: few; d_gene: -; CDR3aa: CASSLGTRSANTGELFF; CDR3nt: TGCGCCAGCAGCTTGGGTACCAGGTCCGCGAACACCGGGGAGCTGTTTTTT
len: 18; j_gene: TRBJ2-1; v_gene: TRBV14; abundance: -; d_gene: TRBD2; CDR3aa: CASSLAPRLAGVSNEQFF; CDR3nt: TGTGCCAGCAGCCTCGCGCCCCGGCTAGCGGGAGTTAGCAATGAGCAGTTCTTC
len: 13; j_gene: TRBJ1-4; v_gene: TRBV20-1; abundance: -; d_gene: -; CDR3aa: CSTRAGVSEKLFF; CDR3nt: TGCAGTACAAGAGCAGGGGTTAGTGAAAAACTGTTTTTT
len: 16; j_gene: TRBJ1-1; v_gene: TRBV30; abundance: -; d_gene: TRBD1; CDR3aa: CAWTRFTGTGTTEAFF; CDR3nt: TGTGCCTGGACCCGATTTACCGGGACAGGGACTACTGAAGCTTTCTTT
len: 15; j_gene: TRBJ2-1; v_gene: TRBV20-1; abundance: many; d_gene: TRBD1; CDR3aa: CSAIHTGVWSNEQFF; CDR3nt: TGCAGTGCTATCCATACAGGGGTTTGGAGCAATGAGCAGTTCTTC
len: 13; j_gene: TRBJ2-5; v_gene: TRBV12-3/TRBV12-4; abundance: once; d_gene: -; CDR3aa: CASSYRVEETQYF; CDR3nt: TGTGCCAGCAGCTACAGGGTCGAAGAGACCCAGTACTTC
len: 15; j_gene: TRBJ2-1; v_gene: TRBV12-3/TRBV12-4; abundance: many; d_gene: TRBD1; CDR3aa: CASSSQGVTNNEQFF; CDR3nt: TGTGCCAGCAGTTCCCAGGGGGTCACAAACAATGAGCAGTTCTTC
len: 15; j_gene: TRBJ2-7; v_gene: TRBV4-1; abundance: -; d_gene: -; CDR3aa: CASSQEGGEGREQYF; CDR3nt: TGCGCCAGCAGCCAAGAAGGTGGAGAGGGGAGGGAGCAGTACTTC
len: 14; j_gene: TRBJ1-1; v_gene: TRBV6-1; abundance: -; d_gene: TRBD1; CDR3aa: CASLPDRLNTEAFF; CDR3nt: TGTGCCAGCCTACCGGACAGGCTGAACACTGAAGCTTTCTTT
len: 17; j_gene: TRBJ2-1; v_gene: TRBV20-1; abundance: many; d_gene: TRBD1; CDR3aa: CSARPRPGQGPHNEQFF; CDR3nt: TGCAGTGCTAGGCCACGTCCGGGACAGGGGCCGCACAATGAGCAGTTCTTC
len: 12; j_gene: TRBJ2-7; v_gene: TRBV11-2; abundance: many; d_gene: -; CDR3aa: CASSPRPYEQYF; CDR3nt: TGTGCCAGCAGCCCCCGACCTTACGAGCAGTACTTC
len: 12; j_gene: TRBJ2-6; v_gene: TRBV7-2; abundance: few; d_gene: -; CDR3aa: CASSLSANVLTF; CDR3nt: TGTGCCAGCAGCCTATCCGCCAACGTCCTGACTTTC
len: 15; j_gene: TRBJ1-2; v_gene: TRBV28; abundance: -; d_gene: -; CDR3aa: CASSLRPSSSYGYTF; CDR3nt: TGTGCCAGCAGTTTACGGCCTTCCTCGAGCTATGGCTACACCTTC
len: 16; j_gene: TRBJ2-3; v_gene: TRBV5-1; abundance: -; d_gene: TRBD1; CDR3aa: CASSELPGTAFDTQYF; CDR3nt: TGCGCCAGCAGCGAACTTCCCGGGACAGCGTTTGATACGCAGTATTTT
len: 16; j_gene: TRBJ2-3; v_gene: TRBV9; abundance: few; d_gene: -; CDR3aa: CASSVVTGGRTDTQYF; CDR3nt: TGTGCCAGCAGCGTAGTGACCGGGGGAAGAACAGATACGCAGTATTTT
len: 17; j_gene: TRBJ2-5; v_gene: TRBV5-6; abundance: few; d_gene: -; CDR3aa: CASSLVWVGRYQETQYF; CDR3nt: TGTGCCAGCAGCTTAGTTTGGGTCGGCAGGTACCAAGAGACCCAGTACTTC
len: 17; j_gene: TRBJ2-1; v_gene: TRBV3-1; abundance: -; d_gene: TRBD2; CDR3aa: CASCPRGSGTSANEQFF; CDR3nt: TGTGCCAGCTGCCCACGGGGATCTGGGACTAGCGCAAATGAGCAGTTCTTC
len: 16; j_gene: TRBJ1-2; v_gene: TRBV9; abundance: -; d_gene: -; CDR3aa: CASVDPIIRVNYGYTF; CDR3nt: TGTGCCAGCGTAGACCCCATAATCAGGGTGAACTATGGCTACACCTTC
len: 18; j_gene: TRBJ2-6; v_gene: TRBV11-1; abundance: few; d_gene: TRBD2; CDR3aa: CASSFQSGVSSGANVLTF; CDR3nt: TGTGCCAGCAGCTTCCAGAGCGGGGTCAGCTCTGGGGCCAACGTCCTGACTTTC
len: 16; j_gene: TRBJ1-1; v_gene: TRBV19; abundance: -; d_gene: -; CDR3aa: CASSPQASPRSTEAFF; CDR3nt: TGTGCCAGTAGTCCCCAGGCGTCCCCAAGGAGCACTGAAGCTTTCTTT
len: 18; j_gene: TRBJ1-5; v_gene: TRBV12-3/TRBV12-4; abundance: -; d_gene: -; CDR3aa: CASSFGVAGTFGNQPQHF; CDR3nt: TGTGCCAGCAGTTTCGGCGTGGCCGGGACTTTTGGCAATCAGCCCCAGCATTTT
len: 14; j_gene: TRBJ2-3; v_gene: TRBV29-1; abundance: few; d_gene: -; CDR3aa: CSVEGGRSTDTQYF; CDR3nt: TGCAGCGTTGAAGGTGGGAGGTCCACAGATACGCAGTATTTT
len: 15; j_gene: TRBJ2-3; v_gene: TRBV7-2; abundance: -; d_gene: -; CDR3aa: CASSRLLATTDTQYF; CDR3nt: TGTGCCAGCAGCCGCCTCCTAGCGACCACAGATACGCAGTATTTT
len: 16; j_gene: TRBJ2-1; v_gene: TRBV20-1; abundance: few; d_gene: TRBD2; CDR3aa: CSARAELAGTYNEQFF; CDR3nt: TGCAGTGCTAGAGCGGAACTAGCGGGGACTTACAATGAGCAGTTCTTC
len: 15; j_gene: TRBJ2-1; v_gene: TRBV9; abundance: few; d_gene: TRBD1; CDR3aa: CASSVYQGAKVEQFF; CDR3nt: TGTGCCAGCAGCGTATATCAGGGGGCCAAGGTTGAGCAGTTCTTC
len: 17; j_gene: TRBJ2-2; v_gene: TRBV4-2; abundance: few; d_gene: TRBD2; CDR3aa: CASSQDRTSDYTGELFF; CDR3nt: TGTGCCAGCAGCCAAGATCGGACTAGCGATTACACCGGGGAGCTGTTTTTT
len: 16; j_gene: TRBJ2-2; v_gene: TRBV15; abundance: few; d_gene: -; CDR3aa: CATSSSQGRDTGELFF; CDR3nt: TGTGCCACCAGCAGTTCTCAGGGTAGAGACACCGGGGAGCTGTTTTTT
len: 11; j_gene: TRBJ2-1; v_gene: TRBV2; abundance: few; d_gene: -; CDR3aa: CVSTLYNEQFF; CDR3nt: TGTGTTAGTACCCTCTACAATGAGCAGTTCTTC
len: 15; j_gene: TRBJ2-1; v_gene: TRBV7-6; abundance: -; d_gene: -; CDR3aa: CASTLWGSGENEQFF; CDR3nt: TGTGCCAGCACACTCTGGGGCAGTGGGGAGAATGAGCAGTTCTTC
len: 18; j_gene: TRBJ2-3; v_gene: TRBV28; abundance: -; d_gene: -; CDR3aa: CASSLIMAGAMGTDTQYF; CDR3nt: TGTGCCAGCAGTTTAATTATGGCGGGGGCCATGGGCACAGATACGCAGTATTTT
len: 12; j_gene: TRBJ1-5; v_gene: TRBV28; abundance: -; d_gene: -; CDR3aa: CASSFQVEAQHF; CDR3nt: TGTGCCAGCAGTTTCCAGGTCGAGGCCCAGCATTTT
len: 17; j_gene: TRBJ2-2; v_gene: TRBV20-1; abundance: -; d_gene: TRBD2; CDR3aa: CSARGGLAGPNTGELFF; CDR3nt: TGCAGTGCTAGAGGGGGCCTAGCGGGACCGAACACCGGGGAGCTGTTTTTT
len: 13; j_gene: TRBJ1-1; v_gene: TRBV29-1; abundance: -; d_gene: TRBD1; CDR3aa: CSVLGQKNTEAFF; CDR3nt: TGCAGCGTATTGGGACAGAAGAACACTGAAGCTTTCTTT
len: 15; j_gene: TRBJ2-5; v_gene: TRBV28; abundance: -; d_gene: TRBD1; CDR3aa: CASSFSQGTGMTQYF; CDR3nt: TGTGCCAGCAGTTTCTCCCAGGGGACAGGGATGACCCAGTACTTC
len: 15; j_gene: TRBJ2-1; v_gene: TRBV15; abundance: -; d_gene: -; CDR3aa: CATSREAPSGNEQFF; CDR3nt: TGTGCCACCAGCAGGGAGGCTCCAAGCGGCAATGAGCAGTTCTTC
len: 15; j_gene: TRBJ2-3; v_gene: TRBV5-1; abundance: -; d_gene: -; CDR3aa: CASTPLGTSTDTQYF; CDR3nt: TGCGCCAGCACCCCACTGGGCACAAGCACAGATACGCAGTATTTT
len: 15; j_gene: TRBJ2-3; v_gene: TRBV5-6; abundance: many; d_gene: -; CDR3aa: CASSLKGWDADTQYF; CDR3nt: TGTGCCAGCAGCTTGAAGGGGTGGGACGCAGATACGCAGTATTTT
len: 13; j_gene: TRBJ2-5; v_gene: TRBV7-2; abundance: many; d_gene: -; CDR3aa: CASSLTSLETQYF; CDR3nt: TGTGCCAGCAGCTTGACTAGTCTGGAGACCCAGTACTTC
len: 15; j_gene: TRBJ2-5; v_gene: TRBV20-1; abundance: few; d_gene: -; CDR3aa: CSARDEAGIQETQYF; CDR3nt: TGCAGTGCTAGAGACGAAGCAGGTATACAAGAGACCCAGTACTTC
len: 15; j_gene: TRBJ2-7; v_gene: TRBV20-1; abundance: -; d_gene: TRBD2; CDR3aa: CSASSSGRTHYEQYF; CDR3nt: TGCAGTGCTAGTTCCAGCGGGAGGACACACTACGAGCAGTACTTC
len: 15; j_gene: TRBJ1-1; v_gene: TRBV14; abundance: few; d_gene: -; CDR3aa: CASSPLQSMNTEAFF; CDR3nt: TGTGCCAGCAGCCCCCTACAGTCCATGAACACTGAAGCTTTCTTT